Each of the 25 T cell receptor beta chains below was sequenced from the same sample in a study of T cells in Graves' hyperthyroidism and ophthalmopathy. Amplification targeted TCR beta CDR3 regions from RNA transcripts. The TCR CDR3 first-round RT-PCR relied on the HTBI primer set. TCRdb reprocessed the multiplex PCR reads with MiXCR, giving one entry per CDR3 protein. The sample lists about 500,000 distinct CDR3 sequences; 15% to 20% were seen once. The sequencing input was blood. Every receptor here comes from a woman aged 25 to 39 with Graves' ophthalmopathy.

There are a few counts of this clonotype. V and J are TRBV28 and TRBJ2-5; D may be TRBD2 (6 bases). Between the trimmed V and J ends, which lost 3 bases and 5 bases, there was a span of 19 bases. This CDR3 contains 16 residues. The germline gives CDR1 MDHEN, CDR2 SYDVKM. CDR3: CASSFLGGALWETQYF. CDR3 nucleotide sequence: TGTGCCAGCAGTTTTTTGGGGGGTGCCCTCTGGGAGACCCAGTACTTC.

This clonotype was seen more than once but under ten times. V is TRBV7-9 and J is TRBJ2-7; 11 bases align to TRBD2. The germline gives CDR1 SEHNR, CDR2 FQNEAQ (reference sequence). The CDR3 has 16 amino acids. Germline trimming cut 4 bases from V and 3 bases from J; bases unmatched to any gene: 8. The CDR3 here is CASSSFTSGSLYEQYF. The CDR3 bases are TGTGCCAGCAGCTCCTTTACTAGCGGGAGTCTCTACGAGCAGTACTTC.

The sample holds many counts of this clonotype. The rearrangement links TRBV20-1 to TRBJ2-5; 11 nucleotides align to TRBD1. CDR1 and CDR2 (germline): DFQATT, SNEGSKA (reference sequence). J was trimmed by 5 bases and V by 3 bases; bases with no gene match: 2. The CDR3 contains 13 residues. CDR3 nucleotides: TGCAGTGCTAGTGGGACAGGGGGTGAGACCCAGTACTTC. Protein: CSASGTGGETQYF.

Ten or more counts support this clonotype. J is TRBJ2-1 and V is TRBV13, with 11 bases identical to TRBD2. Germline V gene data show CDR1 as PRHDT and CDR2 as FYEKMQ (reference sequence). The J segment lost 6 bases and the V segment lost 5 bases, leaving 6 bases of the junction unmatched. The CDR3 contains 15 residues. The CDR3 DNA reads as TGTGCCAGCAGCCCTGGGACTAGCGGAGCCAATGAGCAGTTCTTC. Translation: CASSPGTSGANEQFF.

The sample holds many counts of this clonotype. The chain has TRBV6-1 and TRBJ2-3, with 10 bases identical to TRBD2. In germline, CDR1 is MNHNS, CDR2 SASEGT. The CDR3 is 15 amino acids. Germline trimming cut 7 bases from V and 2 bases from J; bases unmatched to any gene: 6. The CDR3 is CASNVAGGYTDTQYF. CDR3 sequence (DNA): TGTGCCAGCAACGTAGCGGGAGGTTACACAGATACGCAGTATTTT.

In its sample, this clonotype was seen once. The chain is built from TRBV11-3 and TRBJ1-1, with 12 bases fitting TRBD1. The junction had 10 bases not matched to a gene; V was cut back by 5 bases and J by 3 bases. Germline V gene lookup returns CDR1 SGHNT and CDR2 YENEEA. The CDR3 extends over 17 amino acids. The CDR3: CASSRGTGGVLDTEAFF. The CDR3 region has the DNA TGTGCCAGCAGCCGTGGGACAGGGGGCGTCTTGGACACTGAAGCTTTCTTT.

The genes are TRBV27 and TRBJ2-1, with D unclear. The CDR3 length is 12 residues. The germline V gene has CDR1 MNHEY and CDR2 SMNVEV (reference sequence). Trimming stripped 1 base from V and 8 bases from J, with 6 bases between. The CDR3 region is CASSLWPDEQFF. CDR3 coding DNA: TGTGCCAGCAGTTTATGGCCGGATGAGCAGTTCTTC.

There are many counts of this clonotype. J is TRBJ2-7 and V is TRBV20-1; 12 bases line up with TRBD2. Trimming took 3 bases from V and 2 from J; bases not matched to a gene: 5. The length of the CDR3 is 15 residues. Looked up from germline, CDR1 is DFQATT and CDR2 is SNEGSKA (reference sequence). CDR3 sequence (DNA): TGCAGTGCTAGTGGGCTAGCGGGAGGGACCTACGAGCAGTACTTC. It encodes CSASGLAGGTYEQYF.

This sequence joins TRBV15 and TRBJ2-5, with D perhaps TRBD1 or TRBD2 (5 bases each). V was clipped by 0 bases and J by 4 bases, with 12 bases between them. The CDR3 is 15 residues long. Germline V gene sequence: CDR1 LNHNV, CDR2 YYDKDF (reference sequence). The CDR3 DNA reads as TGTGCCACCAGCAGAGATTTAACTAGGGGAGAGACCCAGTACTTC. Its protein is CATSRDLTRGETQYF.

This clonotype occurred many times. This chain connects TRBV5-1 to TRBJ2-3, with D hard to call. V gave up 0 bases and J gave up 3 bases, with 8 bases separating them. The CDR3 runs to 14 residues. Looked up from germline, CDR1 is SGHRS and CDR2 is YFSETQ. The CDR3 protein is CASSLVGRTDTQYF. In DNA, the CDR3 is TGCGCCAGCAGCTTGGTCGGCAGAACAGATACGCAGTATTTT.

In this sample, this clonotype turned up many times. The rearrangement links TRBV11-2 to TRBJ2-4, with 7 positions matching TRBD1. The CDR3 has 19 residues. With V trimmed by 5 bases and J by 6 bases, 22 bases remained unmatched. CDR1 is SGHAT, CDR2 FQNNGV, per germline. CDR3 DNA: TGTGCCAGCAGCCCCCAAGTCCGGGACAGATATTTCAGGAGAAACATTCAGTACTTC. Encoded protein: CASSPQVRDRYFRRNIQYF.

V is TRBV2 and J is TRBJ2-2; 9 bases agree with TRBD2. V gave up 6 bases and J gave up 2 bases; unmatched junction bases: 7. CDR1 is SNHLY and CDR2 is FYNNEI in the germline V gene. The CDR3 is made up of 16 amino acids. CDR3 bases: TGTGCCAGCAGGGGGGGTAGCGGGAGAAACACCGGGGAGCTGTTTTTT. Encoded protein: CASRGGSGRNTGELFF. The variable domain in full, with the rest retrieved from reference TRBV2 and TRBJ2-2, is EPEVTQTPSHQVTQMGQEVILRCVPISNHLYFYWYRQILGQKVEFLVSFYNNEISEKSEIFDDQFSVERPDGSNFTLKIRSTKLEDSAMYFCASRGGSGRNTGELFFGEGSRLTVL.

The CDR3 loop is CASSGLAGGEGTQYF. DNA for the CDR3: TGTGCCAGCTCGGGACTAGCGGGAGGAGAGGGGACCCAGTACTTC. The chain links TRBV28 to TRBJ2-5, with 15 bases aligning to TRBD2. The germline V gene has CDR1 MDHEN and CDR2 SYDVKM. Trimming at V came to 8 bases and at J to 7 bases, leaving 8 bases not matched to a gene. The CDR3 contains 15 residues.

The chain is built from TRBV9 and TRBJ2-1; D is possibly TRBD2 (6 bases). The CDR3 totals 15 residues. The V gene lost 7 bases and the J gene lost 5 bases, with 19 bases spanning the gap. Germline V gives CDR1 SGDLS, CDR2 YYNGEE. CDR3 residues: CASESEGGTNNEQFF. CDR3 coding DNA: TGTGCCAGCGAGTCAGAGGGCGGGACCAACAATGAGCAGTTCTTC.

Many counts were recorded for this clonotype. V usage is TRBV2 and J usage is TRBJ2-2; no clear D. There are 14 residues in the CDR3. Trimming took off 0 bases at V and 7 bases at J, with 9 bases between the two ends. Looked up from germline, CDR1 is SNHLY and CDR2 is FYNNEI. For the CDR3, the DNA is TGTGCCAGCAGTGAAGCGCCCTGGGGCGGGGAGCTGTTTTTT. This codes for CASSEAPWGGELFF.

This clonotype was detected only a few times. The chain couples TRBV29-1 to TRBJ1-1, with D hard to call. The CDR3 extends over 12 amino acids. V was shortened by 7 bases and J by 6 bases, with 15 bases between the two germline ends. The germline V gene encodes CDR1 SQVTM and CDR2 ANQGSEA. The CDR3 region is CSARMSGAEAFF. The CDR3 region has the DNA TGCAGCGCCCGTATGAGTGGGGCTGAAGCTTTCTTT.

The chain recombines TRBV12-3 or TRBV12-4 with TRBJ1-4; no clear D gene. The CDR3 loop spans 14 amino acids. The V end was cut by 5 bases, the J end by 5 bases, with 12 bases between. The CDR3 region is CASSRAVGNEKLFF. The CDR3 region has the DNA TGTGCCAGCAGTCGGGCTGTGGGGAATGAAAAACTGTTTTTT.

The chain uses TRBV28 and TRBJ1-5; D call uncertain. The CDR3 is made up of 11 amino acids. V was cut by 5 bases and J by 11 bases, with 10 bases left in between. Germline V gene lookup returns CDR1 MDHEN and CDR2 SYDVKM. The CDR3 DNA is TGTGCCAGCAGTCTCCTAGAGGCCCAGCATTTT. This translates into CASSLLEAQHF.

This clonotype occurred a few times. Here the CDR3 reads CASSYSSRGWDEQFF. The CDR3 DNA sequence: TGTGCCAGCAGTTACTCGAGCAGGGGTTGGGATGAGCAGTTCTTC. The chain links TRBV6-2 or TRBV6-3 to TRBJ2-1; D is possibly TRBD1 (6 bases). Trimming shortened V by 0 bases and J by 8 bases, and 14 bases separated the two germline ends. The CDR3 covers 15 residues. The germline V gene has CDR1 MNHEY and CDR2 SVGEGT.

This clonotype was seen repeatedly, ten times or more. The chain employs TRBV12-5 and TRBJ2-3; D unresolved. Trimming shortened V by 9 bases and J by 0 bases, and 10 bases separated the two germline ends. The CDR3 is 13 amino acids. Per the germline V gene, CDR1 is LGHNT and CDR2 is FRNRAP. The CDR3 nucleotides are TGTGCTAGACGGGCCCCTAGCACAGATACGCAGTATTTT. Protein sequence: CARRAPSTDTQYF.

The table lists this clonotype with a few counts. The rearrangement joins TRBV6-1 to TRBJ1-2; 9 bases line up with TRBD1. There are 16 residues in the CDR3. Trimming cost V 2 bases and J 5 bases; bases outside gene matches: 9. The germline CDR1 and CDR2 sequences are MNHNS and SASEGT. CDR3 bases: TGTGCCAGCAGTGAAATACAGGGGGCACAGTCTTATGGCTACACCTTC. As protein: CASSEIQGAQSYGYTF.

This clonotype was recorded many times. The J gene is TRBJ2-7, the V gene TRBV7-9; 7 bases are shared with TRBD1. Germline V gives CDR1 SEHNR, CDR2 FQNEAQ (reference sequence). The CDR3 runs to 13 residues. V was pared by 5 bases and J by 2 bases, with 3 bases of the junction left unmatched. CDR3 coding DNA: TGTGCCAGCAGCCAGGGGACAGCCTACGAGCAGTACTTC. Its protein product is CASSQGTAYEQYF. Full variable domain (remainder filled in from reference TRBV7-9 and TRBJ2-7): DTGVSQNPRHKITKRGQNVTFRCDPISEHNRLYWYRQTLGQGPEFLTYFQNEAQLEKSRLLSDRFSAERPKGSFSTLEIQRTEQGDSAMYLCASSQGTAYEQYFGPGTRLTVT.

This clonotype was observed a few times. The rearrangement joins TRBV29-1 to TRBJ1-1; D perhaps matches TRBD1 (6 bases). Trimming removed 6 bases from V and 0 bases from J, with 11 bases in between. Per the germline V gene, CDR1 is SQVTM and CDR2 is ANQGSEA. CDR3 length: 13 residues. CDR3 protein: CSVRGRMNTEAFF. In DNA, the CDR3 is TGCAGCGTCAGGGGACGAATGAACACTGAAGCTTTCTTT.

This chain uses TRBV12-3 or TRBV12-4 with TRBJ2-3, with 8 bases identical to TRBD2. With 3 bases clipped from V and 4 bases from J, the junction kept 12 bases outside the gene matches. The CDR3 consists of 17 residues. The CDR3 loop is CASSFRSSGRGADTQYF. The CDR3 nucleotides are TGTGCCAGCAGTTTCCGTTCAAGCGGGAGAGGGGCAGATACGCAGTATTTT.

The sample holds many counts of this clonotype. The chain is built from TRBV3-1 and TRBJ2-2; TRBD2 agrees at 11 bases. The CDR3 is 18 residues long. CDR1 and CDR2 from the germline V gene are LGHDT and YNNKEL (reference sequence). The J segment lost 4 bases and the V segment lost 2 bases, leaving 9 bases of the junction unmatched. CDR3 sequence: CASSQWRLAGRSTGELFF. In DNA form, the CDR3 reads TGTGCCAGCAGCCAATGGAGACTAGCGGGAAGGTCCACCGGGGAGCTGTTTTTT.